This is a list of T cell receptor beta chains from one sample in a study of identical twins. TCRdb redid the calling of the 5' RACE reads with MiXCR, one entry per CDR3 protein. The data show about 660,000 distinct CDR3 sequences, with over 8.5% seen just once and around 0.95% held by the top ten. These data were likewise used in another study, on yellow fever vaccine responses in identical twins.

The sample consisted of PBMCs. The receptors were gathered from a woman under 30 in good health. Each CDR3 is given with its conserved first and last residue.

J gene: TRBJ2-5
V gene: TRBV25-1
CDR3 protein: CASSGTDGQTQYF

J gene: TRBJ2-1
V gene: TRBV6-2/TRBV6-3
CDR3 protein: CASSYSGAQQFF

J gene: TRBJ2-7
V gene: TRBV6-1
CDR3 protein: CASSRDSAYEQYF

J gene: TRBJ2-1
V gene: TRBV7-9
CDR3 protein: CASSLLLAGPDNEQFF

J gene: TRBJ2-1
V gene: TRBV4-3
CDR3 protein: CASSQDVILAGYNEQFF

J gene: TRBJ1-2
V gene: TRBV5-6
CDR3 protein: CASSLGPVGSYGYTF

J gene: TRBJ2-1
V gene: TRBV24-1
CDR3 protein: CATSDLDSSYNEQFF

J gene: TRBJ1-1
V gene: TRBV11-2
CDR3 protein: CASSHIGFWGQGETEAFF

J gene: TRBJ2-7
V gene: TRBV30
CDR3 protein: CAGDSPTYEQYF

J gene: TRBJ2-7
V gene: TRBV6-1
CDR3 protein: CASSPGGQGRNEQYF

J gene: TRBJ2-1
V gene: TRBV2
CDR3 protein: CASKERGGPSSYNEQFF

J gene: TRBJ2-3
V gene: TRBV7-3
CDR3 protein: CASSPSLAPDTQYF

J gene: TRBJ2-1
V gene: TRBV4-3
CDR3 protein: CASSQVSAGVNEQFF

J gene: TRBJ1-5
V gene: TRBV25-1
CDR3 protein: CASSESRYNQPQHF

J gene: TRBJ2-7
V gene: TRBV18
CDR3 protein: CASSRGQASEQYF

J gene: TRBJ2-4
V gene: TRBV7-2
CDR3 protein: CASSRGTYPNIQYF

J gene: TRBJ2-1
V gene: TRBV4-3
CDR3 protein: CASSQGVGAGGPYNEQFF

J gene: TRBJ2-1
V gene: TRBV7-8
CDR3 protein: CASSPNGVVDEQFF

J gene: TRBJ1-1
V gene: TRBV5-1
CDR3 protein: CASSLGQFNTEAFF

J gene: TRBJ1-3
V gene: TRBV6-1
CDR3 protein: CASRGGTAGNTIYF

J gene: TRBJ2-7
V gene: TRBV11-2
CDR3 protein: CASSLVPIGVIHEQYF

J gene: TRBJ2-1
V gene: TRBV2
CDR3 protein: CASSEAGTGSDEQFF

J gene: TRBJ2-3
V gene: TRBV7-6
CDR3 protein: CASSLGAASVSTDTQYF

J gene: TRBJ2-7
V gene: TRBV5-1
CDR3 protein: CASSPGQGASEQYF

J gene: TRBJ2-3
V gene: TRBV14
CDR3 protein: CASSQDGSLAEARDTDTQYF

J gene: TRBJ2-3
V gene: TRBV10-3
CDR3 protein: CATSTGTSGGPNTDTQYF

J gene: TRBJ1-1
V gene: TRBV20-1
CDR3 protein: CSATRTGSANTEAFF

J gene: TRBJ2-7
V gene: TRBV24-1
CDR3 protein: CATSEMGRPYEQYF

J gene: TRBJ2-1
V gene: TRBV2
CDR3 protein: CASSVLVEQFF

J gene: TRBJ2-1
V gene: TRBV20-1
CDR3 protein: CSASRGGLAGGYNEQFF

J gene: TRBJ1-1
V gene: TRBV20-1
CDR3 protein: CSARDSEYTEAFF

J gene: TRBJ2-4
V gene: TRBV13
CDR3 protein: CASSSRGINIQYF

J gene: TRBJ2-4
V gene: TRBV6-2/TRBV6-3
CDR3 protein: CASTLVVGHIQYF

J gene: TRBJ2-7
V gene: TRBV18
CDR3 protein: CASSPLGDISYEQYF

J gene: TRBJ1-1
V gene: TRBV7-8
CDR3 protein: CASSLRTGVNTEAFF

J gene: TRBJ1-3
V gene: TRBV4-3
CDR3 protein: CASSQDYGGNTIYF